The following is a T cell receptor (beta chain) sequence with its context. This record belongs to a study of blood T cell repertoires in COVID-19. The CDR3 has 12 amino acids. The V end lost 10 bases, the J end lost 6 bases, and 13 bases lay between the germline ends. CDR1 and CDR2 (germline): LNHDA, SQIVND (reference sequence). This table comes from immunoSEQ multiplex PCR, and its TCRdb copy is limited to in-frame clones, with some not included. This table holds some 700,000 clones, over 80% found once. The source material was peripheral blood. The receptor comes from a woman under 30 with acute or convalescent COVID-19. The V call is TRBV19, the J call TRBJ1-5; TRBD1 might be the D (6 bases). The CDR3 here is CATLGGAQPQHF. The CDR3 coding sequence is TGTGCCACCCTAGGGGGGGCTCAGCCCCAGCATTTT.